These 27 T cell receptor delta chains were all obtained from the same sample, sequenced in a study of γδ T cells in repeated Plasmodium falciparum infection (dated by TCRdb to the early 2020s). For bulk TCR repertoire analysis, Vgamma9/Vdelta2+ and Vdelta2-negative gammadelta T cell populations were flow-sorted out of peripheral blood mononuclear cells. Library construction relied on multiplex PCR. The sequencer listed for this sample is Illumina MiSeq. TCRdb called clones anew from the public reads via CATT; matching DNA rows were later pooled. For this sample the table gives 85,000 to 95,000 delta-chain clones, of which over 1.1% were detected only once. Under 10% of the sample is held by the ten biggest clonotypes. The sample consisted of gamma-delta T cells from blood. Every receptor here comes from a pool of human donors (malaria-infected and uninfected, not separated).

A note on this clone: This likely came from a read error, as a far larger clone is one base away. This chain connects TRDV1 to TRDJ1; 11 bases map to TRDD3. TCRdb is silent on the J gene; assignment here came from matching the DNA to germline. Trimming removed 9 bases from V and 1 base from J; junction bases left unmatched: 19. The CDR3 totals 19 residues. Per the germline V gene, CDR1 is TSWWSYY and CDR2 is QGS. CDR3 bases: TGTGCTCTCAATCACAAGGCGAATTGGGGGATACGGCCCACCGATAAACTCATCTTT. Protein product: CALNHKANWGIRPTDKLIF.

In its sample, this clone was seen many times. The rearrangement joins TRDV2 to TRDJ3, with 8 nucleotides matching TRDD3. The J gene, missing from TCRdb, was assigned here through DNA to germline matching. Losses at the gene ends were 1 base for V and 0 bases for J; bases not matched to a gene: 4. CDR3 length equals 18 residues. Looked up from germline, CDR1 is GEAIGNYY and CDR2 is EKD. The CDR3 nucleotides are TGTGCCTGTGACACGGCTGGGGGAAACTCCTGGGACACCCGACAGATGTTTTTC. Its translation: CACDTAGGNSWDTRQMFF.

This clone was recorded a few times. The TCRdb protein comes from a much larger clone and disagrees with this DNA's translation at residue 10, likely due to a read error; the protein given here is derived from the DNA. The CDR3 sequence: CALGELKWGTSDTDKLIF. The CDR3 nucleotides read TGTGCTCTTGGGGAACTAAAATGGGGGACGTCCGACACCGATAAACTCATCTTT. The rearrangement links TRDV1 to TRDJ1; the match to TRDD3 covers 7 bases. The CDR3 is made up of 18 amino acids. Trimming cost V 0 bases and J 0 bases; bases outside gene matches: 10. From germline, CDR1 is TSWWSYY and CDR2 QGS.

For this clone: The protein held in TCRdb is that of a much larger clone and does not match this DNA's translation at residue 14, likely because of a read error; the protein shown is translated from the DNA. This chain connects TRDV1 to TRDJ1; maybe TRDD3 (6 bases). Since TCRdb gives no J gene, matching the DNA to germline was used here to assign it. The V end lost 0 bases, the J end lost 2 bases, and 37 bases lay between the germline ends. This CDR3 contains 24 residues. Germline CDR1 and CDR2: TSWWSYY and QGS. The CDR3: CALGELRRYTPRGVWRGETDKLIF. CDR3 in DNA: TGTGCTCTTGGGGAACTTAGAAGATATACCCCTCGGGGGGTATGGCGGGGGGAAACCGATAAACTCATCTTT.

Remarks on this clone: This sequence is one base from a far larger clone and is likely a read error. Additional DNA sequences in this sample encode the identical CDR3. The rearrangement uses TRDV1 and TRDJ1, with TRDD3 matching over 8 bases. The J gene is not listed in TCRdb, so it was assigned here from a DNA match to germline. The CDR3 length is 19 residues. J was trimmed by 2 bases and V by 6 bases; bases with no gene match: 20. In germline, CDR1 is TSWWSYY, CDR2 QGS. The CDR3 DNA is TGTGCTCTTGGAGGTCTGCCTTCTCTGGGGGAAACGAGGACCGATAAACTCATCTTT. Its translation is CALGGLPSLGETRTDKLIF.

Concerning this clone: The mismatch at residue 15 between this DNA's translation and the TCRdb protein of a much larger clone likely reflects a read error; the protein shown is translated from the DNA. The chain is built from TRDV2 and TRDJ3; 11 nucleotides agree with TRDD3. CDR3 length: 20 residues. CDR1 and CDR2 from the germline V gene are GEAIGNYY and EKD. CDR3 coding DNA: TGTGCCTGTGACACCACGACTGGGGGATATGTGGCCTGGGACAGCCGACAGATGTTTTTC. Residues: CACDTTTGGYVAWDSRQMFF.

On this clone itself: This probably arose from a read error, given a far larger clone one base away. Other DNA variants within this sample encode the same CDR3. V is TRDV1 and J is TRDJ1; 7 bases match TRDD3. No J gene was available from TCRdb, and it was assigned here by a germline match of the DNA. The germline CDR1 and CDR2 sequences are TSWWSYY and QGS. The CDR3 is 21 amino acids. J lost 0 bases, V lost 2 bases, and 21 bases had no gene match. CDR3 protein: CALGESLSYPFLGVYTDKLIF. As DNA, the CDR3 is TGTGCTCTTGGGGAATCACTCTCCTATCCTTTCCTGGGGGTTTACACCGATAAACTCATCTTT.

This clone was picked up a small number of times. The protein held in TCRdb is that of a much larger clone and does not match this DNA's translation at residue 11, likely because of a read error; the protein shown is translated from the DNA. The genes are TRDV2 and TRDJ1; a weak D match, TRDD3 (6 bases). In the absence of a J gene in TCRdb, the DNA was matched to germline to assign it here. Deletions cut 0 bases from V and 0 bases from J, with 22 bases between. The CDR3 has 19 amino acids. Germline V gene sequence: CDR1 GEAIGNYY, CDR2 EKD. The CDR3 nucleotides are TGTGCCTGTGACACCGGAGTCTGGGGATCGGTACCCGACACCGATAAACTCATCTTT. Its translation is CACDTGVWGSVPDTDKLIF.

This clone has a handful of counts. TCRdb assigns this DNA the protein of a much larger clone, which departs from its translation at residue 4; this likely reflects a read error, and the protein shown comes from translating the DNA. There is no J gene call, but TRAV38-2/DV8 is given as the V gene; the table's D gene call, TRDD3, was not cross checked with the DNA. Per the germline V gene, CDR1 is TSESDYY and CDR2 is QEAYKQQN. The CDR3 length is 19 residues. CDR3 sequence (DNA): TGTGCTTATAAGAGTGGCGATGAAACGGGTTCCTACGTGGGAAAGGGGCTCATCTTT. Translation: CAYKSGDETGSYVGKGLIF.

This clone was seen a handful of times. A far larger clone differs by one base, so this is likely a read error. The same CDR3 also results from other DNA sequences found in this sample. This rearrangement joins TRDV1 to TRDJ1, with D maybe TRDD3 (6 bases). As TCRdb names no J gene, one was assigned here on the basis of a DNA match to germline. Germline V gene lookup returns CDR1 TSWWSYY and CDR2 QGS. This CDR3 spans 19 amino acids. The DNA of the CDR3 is TGCGCTCTTGGGGGGAGACTCCCCATCGTACTGGGACACACCGATAAACTCATCTTT. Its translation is CALGGRLPIVLGHTDKLIF.

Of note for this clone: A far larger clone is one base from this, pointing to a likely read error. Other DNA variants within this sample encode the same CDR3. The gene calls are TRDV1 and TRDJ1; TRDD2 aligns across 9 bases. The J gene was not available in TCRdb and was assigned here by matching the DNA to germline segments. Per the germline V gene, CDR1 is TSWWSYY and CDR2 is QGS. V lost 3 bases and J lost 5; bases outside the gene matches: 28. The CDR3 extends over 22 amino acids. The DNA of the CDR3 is TGTGCTCTTGGGGACCCTACCTTCCTACTGGATATCGATACGGCATTCACTGATAAACTCATCTTT. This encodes CALGDPTFLLDIDTAFTDKLIF.

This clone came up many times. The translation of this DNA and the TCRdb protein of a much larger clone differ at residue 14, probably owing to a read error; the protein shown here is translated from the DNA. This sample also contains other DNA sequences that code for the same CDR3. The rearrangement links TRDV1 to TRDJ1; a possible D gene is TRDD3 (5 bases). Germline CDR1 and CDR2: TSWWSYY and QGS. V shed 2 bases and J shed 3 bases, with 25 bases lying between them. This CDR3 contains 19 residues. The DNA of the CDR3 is TGTGCTCTTGGGGAAACGTGGGGTCCCTCAGGGAAGTACGCCGATAAACTCATCTTT. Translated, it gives CALGETWGPSGKYADKLIF.

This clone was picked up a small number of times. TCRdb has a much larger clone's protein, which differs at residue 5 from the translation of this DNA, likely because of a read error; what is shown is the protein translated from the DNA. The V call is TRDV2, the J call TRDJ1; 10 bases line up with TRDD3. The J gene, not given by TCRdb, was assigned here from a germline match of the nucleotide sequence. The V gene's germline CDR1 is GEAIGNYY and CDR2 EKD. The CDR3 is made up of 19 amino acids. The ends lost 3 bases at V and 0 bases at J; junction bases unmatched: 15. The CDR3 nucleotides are TGTGCCTGTGACTTAATGCCCGGTACTGGGGGATCCAACACCGATAAACTCATCTTT. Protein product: CACDLMPGTGGSNTDKLIF.

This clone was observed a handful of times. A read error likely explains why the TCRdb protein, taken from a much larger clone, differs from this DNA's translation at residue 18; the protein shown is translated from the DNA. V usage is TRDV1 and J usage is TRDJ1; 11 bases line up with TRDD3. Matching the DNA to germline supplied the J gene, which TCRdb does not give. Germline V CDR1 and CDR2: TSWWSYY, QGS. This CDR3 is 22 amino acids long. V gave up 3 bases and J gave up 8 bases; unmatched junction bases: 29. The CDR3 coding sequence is TGTGCTCTTGGGGAGCGTGGTACTGGGGGATATGGGTCGAATGGTTGTCCGACGAAACTCATCTTT. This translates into CALGERGTGGYGSNGCPTKLIF.

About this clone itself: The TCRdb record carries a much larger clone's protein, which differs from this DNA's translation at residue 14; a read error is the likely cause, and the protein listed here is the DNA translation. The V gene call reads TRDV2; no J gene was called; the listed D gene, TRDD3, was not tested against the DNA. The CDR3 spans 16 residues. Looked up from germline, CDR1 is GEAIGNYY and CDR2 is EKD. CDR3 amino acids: CACHKRGYLPTDKPIF. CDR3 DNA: TGTGCCTGTCACAAGCGGGGATACCTCCCTACCGATAAACCCATCTTT.

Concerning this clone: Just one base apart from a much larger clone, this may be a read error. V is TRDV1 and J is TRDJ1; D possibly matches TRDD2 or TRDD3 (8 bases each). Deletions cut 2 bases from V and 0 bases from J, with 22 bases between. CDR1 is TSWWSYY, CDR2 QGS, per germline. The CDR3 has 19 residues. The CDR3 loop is CALGEYFLQGILNTDKLIF. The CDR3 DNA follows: TGTGCTCTTGGGGAATACTTCCTACAGGGGATACTTAACACCGATAAACTCATCTTT.

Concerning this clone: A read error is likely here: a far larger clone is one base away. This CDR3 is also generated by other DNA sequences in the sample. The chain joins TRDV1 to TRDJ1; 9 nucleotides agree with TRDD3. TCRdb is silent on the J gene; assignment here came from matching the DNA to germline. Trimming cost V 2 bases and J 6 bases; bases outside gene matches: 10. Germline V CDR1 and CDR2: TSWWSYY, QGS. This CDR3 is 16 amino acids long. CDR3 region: CALGEFPLGDIYKLIF. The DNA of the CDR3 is TGTGCTCTTGGGGAATTCCCGTTGGGGGATATATATAAACTCATCTTT.

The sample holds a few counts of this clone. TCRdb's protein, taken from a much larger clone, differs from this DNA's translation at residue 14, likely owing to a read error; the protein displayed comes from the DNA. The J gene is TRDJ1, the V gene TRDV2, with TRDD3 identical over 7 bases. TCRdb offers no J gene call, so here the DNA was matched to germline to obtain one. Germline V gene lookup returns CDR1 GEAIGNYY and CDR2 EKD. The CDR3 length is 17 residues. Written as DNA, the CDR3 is TGTGCCTGTGACGCGATCGGGGGATTTAAGTACACCGATAGACTCATCTTT. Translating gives CACDAIGGFKYTDRLIF.

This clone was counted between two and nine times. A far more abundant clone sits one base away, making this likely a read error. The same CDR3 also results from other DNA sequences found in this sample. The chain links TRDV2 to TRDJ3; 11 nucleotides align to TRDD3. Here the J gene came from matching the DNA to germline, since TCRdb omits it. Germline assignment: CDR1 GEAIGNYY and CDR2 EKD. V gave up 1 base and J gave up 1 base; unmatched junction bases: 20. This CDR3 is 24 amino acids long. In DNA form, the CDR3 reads TGTGCCTGTGACACACGGGAGTTACTGGGGGATAATGCTTTCAGATCCTGGGACACCCGACAGATGTTTTTC. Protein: CACDTRELLGDNAFRSWDTRQMFF.

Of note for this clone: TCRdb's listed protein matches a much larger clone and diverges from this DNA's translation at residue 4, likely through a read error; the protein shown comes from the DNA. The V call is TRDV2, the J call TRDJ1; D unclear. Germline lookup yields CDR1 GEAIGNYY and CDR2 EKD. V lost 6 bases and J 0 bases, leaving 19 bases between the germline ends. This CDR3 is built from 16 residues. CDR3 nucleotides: TGTGCCTGTAACGCTCTATATACCTTGTACACCGATAAACTCATCTTT. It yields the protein CACNALYTLYTDKLIF.

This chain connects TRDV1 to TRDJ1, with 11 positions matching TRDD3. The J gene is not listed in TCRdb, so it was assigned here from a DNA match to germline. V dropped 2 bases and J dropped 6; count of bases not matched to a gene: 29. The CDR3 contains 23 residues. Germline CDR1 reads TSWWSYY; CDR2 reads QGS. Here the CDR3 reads CALGESYLRLEGGGYVPDHKLIF. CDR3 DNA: TGTGCTCTTGGGGAATCTTACCTTAGGCTAGAGGGTGGGGGATACGTCCCCGACCATAAACTCATCTTT.

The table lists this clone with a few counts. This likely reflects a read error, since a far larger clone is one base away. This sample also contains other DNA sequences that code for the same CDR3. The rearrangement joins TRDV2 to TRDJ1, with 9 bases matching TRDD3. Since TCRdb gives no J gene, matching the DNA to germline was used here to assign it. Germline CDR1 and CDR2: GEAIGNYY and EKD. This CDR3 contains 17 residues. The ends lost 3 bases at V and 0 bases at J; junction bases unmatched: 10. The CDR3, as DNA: TGTGCCTGTGACCGACTGGGGGAGAGACCGTACACCGATAAACTCATCTTT. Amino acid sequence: CACDRLGERPYTDKLIF.

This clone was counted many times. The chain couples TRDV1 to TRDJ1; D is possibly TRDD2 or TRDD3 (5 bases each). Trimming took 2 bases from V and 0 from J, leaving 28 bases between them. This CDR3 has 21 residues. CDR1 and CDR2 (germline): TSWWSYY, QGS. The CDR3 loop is CALGEITYRALIREYTDKLIF. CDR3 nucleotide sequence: TGTGCTCTTGGGGAAATAACCTACCGGGCCCTTATACGGGAGTACACCGATAAACTCATCTTT.

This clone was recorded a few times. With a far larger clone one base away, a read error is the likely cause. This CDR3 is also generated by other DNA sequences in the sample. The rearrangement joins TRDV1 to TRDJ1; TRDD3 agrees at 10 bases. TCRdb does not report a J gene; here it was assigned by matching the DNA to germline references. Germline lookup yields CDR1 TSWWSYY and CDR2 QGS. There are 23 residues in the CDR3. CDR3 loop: CALGEPLSVLGDPHLGYTDKLIF. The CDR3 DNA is TGCGCTCTTGGGGAACCGCTCTCTGTACTGGGGGATCCCCACCTGGGATACACCGATAAACTCATCTTT.

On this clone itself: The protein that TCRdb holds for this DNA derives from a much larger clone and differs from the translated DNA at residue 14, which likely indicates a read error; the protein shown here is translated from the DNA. The CDR3 region has the DNA TGTGCTCTTGGGGAGAACTGCCGCCTAGCAGTGGGGGATGAGAGCACCGATAAACTCATCTTT. Its translation is CALGENCRLAVGDESTDKLIF. The chain combines TRDV1 with TRDJ1; 8 bases align to TRDD3. TCRdb records no J gene; here it was assigned by comparing the DNA to germline. Per the germline V gene, CDR1 is TSWWSYY and CDR2 is QGS. The CDR3 covers 21 residues. Unmatched junction bases numbered 22, after V lost 3 bases and J lost 1 base.

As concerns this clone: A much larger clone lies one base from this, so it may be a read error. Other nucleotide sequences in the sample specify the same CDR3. CDR3: CAFGAISYGGYAGYTDKLIF. For the CDR3, the DNA is TGTGCCTTTGGTGCAATTTCCTACGGGGGATACGCGGGCTACACCGATAAACTCATCTTC. V usage is TRDV3 and J usage is TRDJ1, with TRDD3 identical over 10 bases. The CDR3 totals 20 residues. CDR1 is TVYSNPD and CDR2 is GDNSRS in the germline V gene (reference sequence).

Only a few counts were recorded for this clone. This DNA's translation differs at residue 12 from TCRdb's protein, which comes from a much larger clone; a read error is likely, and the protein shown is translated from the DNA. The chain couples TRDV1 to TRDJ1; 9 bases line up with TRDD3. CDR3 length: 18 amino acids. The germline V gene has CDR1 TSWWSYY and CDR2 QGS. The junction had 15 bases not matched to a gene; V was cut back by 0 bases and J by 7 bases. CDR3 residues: CALGELSYWGTHYSKLIF. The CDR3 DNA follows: TGTGCTCTTGGGGAACTGTCCTACTGGGGGACCCACTATAGTAAACTCATCTTT.